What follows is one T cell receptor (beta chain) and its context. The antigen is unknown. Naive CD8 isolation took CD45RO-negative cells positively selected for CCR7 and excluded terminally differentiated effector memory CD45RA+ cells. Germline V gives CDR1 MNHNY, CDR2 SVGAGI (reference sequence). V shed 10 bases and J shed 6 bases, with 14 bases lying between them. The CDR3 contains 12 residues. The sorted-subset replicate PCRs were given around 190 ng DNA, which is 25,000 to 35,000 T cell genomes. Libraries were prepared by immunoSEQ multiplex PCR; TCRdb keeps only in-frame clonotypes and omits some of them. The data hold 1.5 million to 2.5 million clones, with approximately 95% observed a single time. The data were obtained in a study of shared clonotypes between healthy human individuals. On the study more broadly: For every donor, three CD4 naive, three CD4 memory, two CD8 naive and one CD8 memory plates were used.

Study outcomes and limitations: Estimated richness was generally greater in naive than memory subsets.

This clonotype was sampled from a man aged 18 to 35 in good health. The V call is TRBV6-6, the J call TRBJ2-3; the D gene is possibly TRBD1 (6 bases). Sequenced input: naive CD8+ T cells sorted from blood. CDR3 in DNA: TGTGCCATCACAGGGCCAAGGGATACGCAGTATTTT. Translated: CAITGPRDTQYF.